This T cell receptor beta chain was recorded in a study of beta chain features in type 1 diabetes. Overall study results and limits: An over-representation of cells with high TCR expression could result from cDNA sequencing. Type 1 diabetes patients had fewer VDJ junction insertions and more deletions. Type 1 diabetes patients had TCRB CDR3s that were shorter (moderately but significantly so) in all four CD4+ subsets.

Expressed TCRB transcripts were sequenced after all isolated RNA was converted to cDNA. Repertoires were generated with immunoSEQ multiplex PCR, while TCRdb's copy carries only in-frame clones and drops some. Altogether approximately 170,000 clones are present, less than 10% being singletons, with the ten largest covering under 0.6%. In the case of this clone: Its antigen is not known.

There are 12 residues in the CDR3. Germline V CDR1 and CDR2: GTSNPN, SVGIG (reference sequence). The V end was cut by 4 bases, the J end by 4 bases, with 10 bases between. The clonotype was recovered from a man younger than 35 with type 1 diabetes. The gene calls are TRBV30 and TRBJ1-1; D is perhaps TRBD1 (5 bases). The sequencing sample was made of central memory CD4+ T cells from blood. CDR3 in amino acids: CAWTGGATEAFF. The CDR3 region has the DNA TGTGCCTGGACGGGCGGGGCCACTGAAGCTTTCTTT.